A single sample is the source of the 23 T cell receptor beta chains below, sequenced in a study of T cells in Graves' hyperthyroidism and ophthalmopathy. What was amplified from RNA transcripts were TCR beta CDR3 regions. HTBI primers drove first-round RT-PCR of the TCR CDR3. TCRdb ran MiXCR on the multiplex PCR reads and lists one entry per CDR3 protein. The sample includes a few hundred thousand distinct CDR3 sequences, approximately 49% of them seen just once. Sequenced material: peripheral blood or thyroid tissue (not recorded which). Every receptor here comes from an adult woman with Graves' disease, either hyperthyroidism or ophthalmopathy (not recorded which).

This clonotype was detected ten times or more. The chain has TRBV24-1 and TRBJ2-5; possibly TRBD1 for D (6 bases). The CDR3 spans 15 residues. V lost 4 bases and J 2 bases, leaving 13 bases between the germline ends. Germline values: CDR1 KGHDR, CDR2 SFDVKD. The CDR3 DNA reads as TGTGCCACCAGTGACCCTACAGGGTATCAAGAGACCCAGTACTTC. Translation: CATSDPTGYQETQYF.

This sequence joins TRBV24-1 and TRBJ1-1; 8 positions agree with TRBD1. This CDR3 has 14 residues. V shed 2 bases, J shed 10 bases, and the junction held 8 bases outside the gene matches. The germline CDR1 and CDR2 sequences are KGHDR and SFDVKD. The CDR3 nucleotides are TGTGCCACCAGTGATTCCGGACAGGGAAGGTCAGCTTTCTTT. Encoded protein: CATSDSGQGRSAFF.

This clonotype was counted a few times. V is TRBV4-3 and J is TRBJ2-3; 10 nucleotides align to TRBD2. V was pared by 5 bases and J by 5 bases, with 10 bases of the junction left unmatched. The CDR3 length is 16 residues. The germline gives CDR1 LGHNA, CDR2 YSLEER. The CDR3 DNA reads as TGCGCCAGCAGCACAAACAAGCGGGAGGGCGGAGATACGCAGTATTTT. This encodes CASSTNKREGGDTQYF.

This clonotype was observed a few times. A much larger clone lies one base from this, so it may be a read error. Lacking the conserved final phenylalanine or tryptophan, this CDR3 likely reflects a read error. V gene TRBV9 combines with J gene TRBJ2-7; D unresolved. V shed 4 bases and J shed 6 bases, with 14 bases lying between them. Germline CDR1 is SGDLS and CDR2 is YYNGEE. This CDR3 has 13 amino acids. The DNA of the CDR3 is TGTGCCAGCAGCACCCCTGGATTCTCCGAGCAGTACCTC. Protein product: CASSTPGFSEQYL.

The rearrangement joins TRBV29-1 to TRBJ2-5; perhaps TRBD1 as D (6 bases). The ends were cut back, 3 bases at V and 8 bases at J, with 19 bases in the middle. This CDR3 has 14 residues. The germline CDR1 and CDR2 sequences are SQVTM and ANQGSEA. The CDR3 loop is CSVEKLQGKRTQYF. CDR3 bases: TGCAGCGTTGAGAAACTCCAGGGGAAGAGAACCCAGTACTTC.

The sample holds one count of this clonotype. The rearrangement uses TRBV10-3 and TRBJ2-2, with D uncertain. CDR1 ENHRY and CDR2 SYGVKD come from the germline V gene. Trimming took 4 bases from V and 4 from J, leaving 13 bases between them. The CDR3 has 15 residues. DNA for the CDR3: TGTGCCATCAGTGCTAGAGATCACATCACCGGGGAGCTGTTTTTT. This codes for CAISARDHITGELFF.

This clonotype was recorded many times. The rearrangement joins TRBV6-2 or TRBV6-3 to TRBJ2-5; D is ambiguous. Deletions cut 6 bases from V and 5 bases from J, with 13 bases between. Germline-derived CDR1 and CDR2 are MNHEY and SVGEGT. The CDR3 consists of 13 residues. The CDR3 coding sequence is TGTGCCAGCAGCCGGATTTGGCGGGAGACCCAGTACTTC. This sequence encodes CASSRIWRETQYF.

This clonotype was picked up many times. The rearrangement links TRBV14 to TRBJ2-5; D unresolved. Per the germline V gene, CDR1 is SGHDN and CDR2 is FVKESK. Between the trimmed V and J ends, which lost 7 bases and 7 bases, there was a span of 13 bases. The CDR3 covers 12 residues. CDR3 region: CASMGSPGTQYF. The DNA for the CDR3 is TGTGCCAGCATGGGCAGCCCAGGGACCCAGTACTTC. The full variable domain, with the rest looked up from reference TRBV14 and TRBJ2-5, is EAGVTQFPSHSVIEKGQTVTLRCDPISGHDNLYWYRRVMGKEIKFLLHFVKESKQDESGMPNNRFLAERTGGTYSTLKVQPAELEDSGVYFCASMGSPGTQYFGPGTRLLVL.

This clonotype has only a few counts. This may stem from a read error, because a much larger clone lies one nucleotide away. V usage is TRBV20-1 and J usage is TRBJ2-7; D is possibly TRBD1 (6 bases). CDR3 length equals 13 residues. CDR1 DFQATT and CDR2 SNEGSKA come from the germline V gene (reference sequence). CDR3 loop: CSASGQNQYGQYF. CDR3 coding DNA: TGCAGTGCTAGCGGACAGAACCAATACGGGCAGTACTTC.

This clonotype was seen repeatedly, ten times or more. This chain joins TRBV4-3 and TRBJ1-2, with unresolved D. V lost 0 bases, J lost 7 bases, and 21 bases lay in between. The germline V gene encodes CDR1 LGHNA and CDR2 YSLEER. The CDR3 runs 17 residues. The CDR3 sequence: CASSQDALAVTAFGYTF. The CDR3 region has the DNA TGCGCCAGCAGCCAAGATGCCTTGGCGGTCACGGCGTTTGGCTACACCTTC.

This clonotype was detected once. The V call is TRBV29-1, the J call TRBJ1-2; unclear D gene. CDR3 length equals 11 residues. V lost 1 base and J lost 4, with 4 bases in between. Germline V gene lookup returns CDR1 SQVTM and CDR2 ANQGSEA. Written as DNA, the CDR3 is TGCAGCGTTGAAGGCAGCTATGGCTACACCTTC. Translation: CSVEGSYGYTF.

A single count supports this clonotype. This chain uses TRBV10-2 with TRBJ2-7; 8 nucleotides line up with TRBD1. V dropped 6 bases and J dropped 2; count of bases not matched to a gene: 12. The CDR3 length is 16 residues. The germline V gene has CDR1 WSHSY and CDR2 SAAADI. The CDR3 region is CASSKPGRTGTYEQYF. The DNA of the CDR3 is TGCGCCAGCAGCAAGCCGGGCCGGACAGGGACCTACGAGCAGTACTTC.

The rearrangement uses TRBV9 and TRBJ2-7; weak D call: TRBD2 (6 bases). CDR3 size: 13 residues. V gave up 3 bases and J gave up 4 bases, with 11 bases separating them. Germline values: CDR1 SGDLS, CDR2 YYNGEE. In DNA form, the CDR3 reads TGTGCCAGCAGCGGGAGGGCCGGTTACGAGCAGTACTTC. Protein: CASSGRAGYEQYF.

As to this clonotype: A much larger clone differs by one base, so this may be a read error. The chain couples TRBV15 to TRBJ1-2, with TRBD1 as a possible D gene (6 bases). The CDR3 totals 15 residues. The V gene's germline CDR1 is LNHNV and CDR2 YYDKDF (reference sequence). CDR3 amino acids: CAISRVGTRLYGYTF. The CDR3 region has the DNA TGTGCCATCAGCAGAGTGGGGACACGACTCTATGGCTACACCTTC.

The chain employs TRBV7-2 and TRBJ2-7; tentatively, D is TRBD2 (6 bases). Germline CDR1 and CDR2: SGHTA and FQGNSA. The CDR3 extends over 14 amino acids. The V end was cut by 6 bases, the J end by 2 bases, with 14 bases between. As DNA, the CDR3 is TGTGCCAGCAGACGGCATTCGGGGGCCTACGAGCAGTACTTC. This translates into CASRRHSGAYEQYF.

This clonotype has only a few counts. The CDR3 spells CASSESVASGTYEQYF. In DNA, the CDR3 is TGTGCCAGCAGTGAAAGTGTGGCTAGCGGAACCTACGAGCAGTACTTC. This chain uses TRBV2 with TRBJ2-7; 7 nucleotides agree with TRBD2. The CDR3 runs to 16 residues. Germline CDR1 reads SNHLY; CDR2 reads FYNNEI. J was trimmed by 2 bases and V by 2 bases; bases with no gene match: 9.

This sequence joins TRBV10-2 and TRBJ1-4, with TRBD1 identical over 8 bases. V shed 2 bases, J shed 1 base, and the junction held 6 bases outside the gene matches. Per germline, CDR1 WSHSY and CDR2 SAAADI. CDR3 length: 17 residues. Here the CDR3 DNA reads TGCGCCAGCAGTGAGAATCAGGGGGCTGGAACTAATGAAAAACTGTTTTTT. As protein: CASSENQGAGTNEKLFF.

This clonotype was observed at least ten times. The rearrangement joins TRBV10-2 to TRBJ1-5; possible D gene TRBD1, 6 bases. This CDR3 is built from 13 residues. With 2 bases removed from V and 10 bases from J, the gap between germline ends came to 12 bases. Germline-derived CDR1 and CDR2 are WSHSY and SAAADI. CDR3 nucleotides: TGCGCCAGCAGTGAGGGGGGGCTCCAACCCCAGCATTTT. Translated, it gives CASSEGGLQPQHF.

This clonotype came up many times. J is TRBJ1-2 and V is TRBV19; D remains ambiguous. Germline lookup yields CDR1 LNHDA and CDR2 SQIVND (reference sequence). V lost 2 bases, J lost 3 bases, and 10 bases lay in between. CDR3 length: 14 residues. This CDR3 reads CASSISGLDYGYTF. DNA of the CDR3: TGTGCCAGTAGTATATCGGGGTTGGACTATGGCTACACCTTC.

This clonotype came up many times. V usage is TRBV24-1 and J usage is TRBJ1-6, with 7 bases fitting TRBD1. This CDR3 spans 15 amino acids. Germline V gene lookup returns CDR1 KGHDR and CDR2 SFDVKD. V was pared by 7 bases and J by 7 bases, with 9 bases of the junction left unmatched. The CDR3 region has the DNA TGTGCCACCAGCGTCCCGGGACAGCAAAATTCACCCCTCCACTTT. Its protein product is CATSVPGQQNSPLHF.

This sequence joins TRBV6-1 and TRBJ2-7, with D tentatively TRBD1 (7 bases). There are 11 residues in the CDR3. The germline gives CDR1 MNHNS, CDR2 SASEGT. With 8 bases removed from V and 8 bases from J, the gap between germline ends came to 13 bases. The CDR3 loop is CASLEGAKQYF. The CDR3 region has the DNA TGTGCCAGCCTGGAGGGGGCGAAGCAGTACTTC.

The chain is built from TRBV7-9 and TRBJ2-5, with D possibly being TRBD1 or TRBD2 (5 bases each). V was shortened by 5 bases and J by 5 bases, with 18 bases between the two germline ends. The CDR3 runs 15 residues. Per the germline V gene, CDR1 is SEHNR and CDR2 is FQNEAQ (reference sequence). CDR3 sequence reads: CASSPGTVLRETQYF. The DNA for the CDR3 is TGTGCCAGCAGCCCCGGGACGGTCTTAAGGGAGACCCAGTACTTC.

This clonotype was counted many times. V is TRBV7-2 and J is TRBJ1-6, with unresolved D. Germline CDR1 and CDR2: SGHTA and FQGNSA. Trimming took 4 bases from V and 9 from J, leaving 16 bases between them. This CDR3 region has 15 residues. The CDR3 DNA reads TGTGCCAGCAGCTATACTTCTCCCGTGGTTTCACCCCTCCACTTT. This sequence encodes CASSYTSPVVSPLHF. The entire variable domain, with the rest obtained from reference TRBV7-2 and TRBJ1-6, is as follows: GAGVSQSPSNKVTEKGKDVELRCDPISGHTALYWYRQSLGQGLEFLIYFQGNSAPDKSGLPSDRFSAERTGGSVSTLTIQRTQQEDSAVYLCASSYTSPVVSPLHFGNGTRLTVT.